Listed below are T cell receptor beta chains from one sample, sequenced in a study of T cells expressing NK-cell markers. TCRdb reprocessed the 5' RACE reads and stores each CDR3 protein as one record, lacking DNA. This listing includes over 100,000 distinct CDR3 sequences. The sequencing sample was made of blood T cells: a sorted CD56 or NKG2C T cell subset, CD4+ or CD8+ T cells, or bulk PBMC T cells (not recorded which). These receptors were collected from a woman aged 18-70 years in good health. Each CDR3 is given with its conserved first and last residue.

v_gene: TRBV4-2; j_gene: TRBJ2-7; CDR3aa: CASSQGLAETYEQYF
v_gene: TRBV27; j_gene: TRBJ2-2; CDR3aa: CASSLPGAQATGELFF
v_gene: TRBV9; j_gene: TRBJ1-2; CDR3aa: CASGINYGYTF
v_gene: TRBV7-9; j_gene: TRBJ2-5; CDR3aa: CASSPFSSGRETQYF
v_gene: TRBV11-2; j_gene: TRBJ2-3; CDR3aa: CASSSEPIAGENTDTQYF
v_gene: TRBV11-2; j_gene: TRBJ2-7; CDR3aa: CASSLEGVAYEQYF
v_gene: TRBV7-3; j_gene: TRBJ2-1; CDR3aa: CASSKTARGDSYNEQFF
v_gene: TRBV12-3/TRBV12-4; j_gene: TRBJ2-1; CDR3aa: CAASRSSYNEQFF
v_gene: TRBV12-3/TRBV12-4; j_gene: TRBJ2-3; CDR3aa: CASIFVGGTDTQYF
v_gene: TRBV7-2; j_gene: TRBJ1-3; CDR3aa: CASSPWGSGGNTIYF
v_gene: TRBV7-3; j_gene: TRBJ1-1; CDR3aa: CASSSGREPEAFF
v_gene: TRBV2; j_gene: TRBJ2-5; CDR3aa: CASSDRSTELETQYF
v_gene: TRBV20-1; j_gene: TRBJ2-5; CDR3aa: CSASPDGAPSPQETQYF
v_gene: TRBV4-3; j_gene: TRBJ2-2; CDR3aa: CASSQVRGEANTGELFF
v_gene: TRBV11-2; j_gene: TRBJ1-1; CDR3aa: CASSLDRAMNTEAFF
v_gene: TRBV7-9; j_gene: TRBJ2-1; CDR3aa: CASSLFLASYNEQFF
v_gene: TRBV29-1; j_gene: TRBJ1-1; CDR3aa: CSVETGAEAFF
v_gene: TRBV7-9; j_gene: TRBJ2-1; CDR3aa: CASSLVSGGYNEQFF
v_gene: TRBV7-7; j_gene: TRBJ1-1; CDR3aa: CASSPSGNTEAFF
v_gene: TRBV19; j_gene: TRBJ2-4; CDR3aa: CASSYGLADIQYF
v_gene: TRBV19; j_gene: TRBJ1-1; CDR3aa: CASSAGVPTEAFF
v_gene: TRBV10-3; j_gene: TRBJ2-3; CDR3aa: CAISDLQADTQYF
v_gene: TRBV3-1; j_gene: TRBJ2-1; CDR3aa: CASSGMYNEQFF
v_gene: TRBV5-1; j_gene: TRBJ2-7; CDR3aa: CASSSRQGSHEQYF
v_gene: TRBV12-3/TRBV12-4; j_gene: TRBJ2-1; CDR3aa: CASSTQGNEQFF
v_gene: TRBV12-3/TRBV12-4; j_gene: TRBJ1-5; CDR3aa: CASSAGTGPYSNQPQHF
v_gene: TRBV7-9; j_gene: TRBJ2-3; CDR3aa: CASILAPQGVTDTQYF
v_gene: TRBV20-1; j_gene: TRBJ2-3; CDR3aa: CSASEPADTQYF
v_gene: TRBV6-5; j_gene: TRBJ2-5; CDR3aa: CASSYSSWDSEGETQYF
v_gene: TRBV18; j_gene: TRBJ2-1; CDR3aa: CASSPWRGNEQFF
v_gene: TRBV4-3; j_gene: TRBJ2-7; CDR3aa: CASSQDSPYEQYF
v_gene: TRBV5-1; j_gene: TRBJ2-5; CDR3aa: CASSSAPETQYF
v_gene: TRBV5-5; j_gene: TRBJ2-1; CDR3aa: CASSLILAGGAQQFF
v_gene: TRBV6-5; j_gene: TRBJ1-1; CDR3aa: CASSYLTGTYEAFF
v_gene: TRBV27; j_gene: TRBJ2-3; CDR3aa: CASSFGQGTDTQYF
v_gene: TRBV12-3/TRBV12-4; j_gene: TRBJ2-1; CDR3aa: CASSSRSLHYNEQFF
v_gene: TRBV12-3/TRBV12-4; j_gene: TRBJ1-4; CDR3aa: CASSNTGTNEKLFF
v_gene: TRBV27; j_gene: TRBJ2-7; CDR3aa: CASSLSSGYEQYF
v_gene: TRBV4-2; j_gene: TRBJ2-3; CDR3aa: CASSPPDLDGLSTDTQYF
v_gene: TRBV7-9; j_gene: TRBJ2-7; CDR3aa: CASSSASGEDYEQYF
v_gene: TRBV11-3; j_gene: TRBJ2-5; CDR3aa: CASSLGGVQETQYF
v_gene: TRBV7-6; j_gene: TRBJ2-3; CDR3aa: CASSLGPVLGGGITDTQYF
v_gene: TRBV5-1; j_gene: TRBJ2-7; CDR3aa: CAGSYGFHEQYF
v_gene: TRBV19; j_gene: TRBJ2-7; CDR3aa: CASSPATGLAAYEQYF
v_gene: TRBV27; j_gene: TRBJ2-7; CDR3aa: CASRGPGTGPSEQYF
v_gene: TRBV12-3/TRBV12-4; j_gene: TRBJ2-4; CDR3aa: CASSHQSGVAKNIQYF
v_gene: TRBV3-1; j_gene: TRBJ2-1; CDR3aa: CASSPLALAGATEQFF
v_gene: TRBV20-1; j_gene: TRBJ2-1; CDR3aa: CSARNRDSGRGRSYNEQFF
v_gene: TRBV6-4; j_gene: TRBJ2-3; CDR3aa: CASSGTGGTTDTQYF
v_gene: TRBV7-2; j_gene: TRBJ2-3; CDR3aa: CASSPRPYGTDTQYF
v_gene: TRBV29-1; j_gene: TRBJ2-2; CDR3aa: CSAKDWNTGELFF
v_gene: TRBV12-3/TRBV12-4; j_gene: TRBJ2-3; CDR3aa: CASTAGLAGTPGSTDTQYF
v_gene: TRBV20-1; j_gene: TRBJ1-1; CDR3aa: CSAMQGNTEAFF
v_gene: TRBV6-2/TRBV6-3; j_gene: TRBJ2-1; CDR3aa: CASSRLTRVRSYNEQFF
v_gene: TRBV2; j_gene: TRBJ2-1; CDR3aa: CASRDSGRARDNEQFF
v_gene: TRBV6-5; j_gene: TRBJ1-1; CDR3aa: CASSYSKRGFTEAFF
v_gene: TRBV24-1; j_gene: TRBJ2-5; CDR3aa: CATSASDREETQYF